This T cell receptor (beta chain) comes out of a study of technical replicates of blood from a handful of donors. Profiled with immunoSEQ multiplex PCR; TCRdb holds only in-frame clones, not every one. The data hold around 69,000 clones, with about 96% observed a single time. Per the germline V gene, CDR1 is SGDLS and CDR2 is YYNGEE. Trimming shortened V by 4 bases and J by 2 bases, and 12 bases separated the two germline ends. This CDR3 is built from 15 residues. Sequenced material: T cells isolated from PBMCs. This rearrangement joins TRBV9 to TRBJ2-2; D possibly corresponds to TRBD2 (6 bases). This TCR came from a human donor in good health. The CDR3 DNA is TGTGCCAGCAGCTATGGACTATTAAACACCGGGGAGCTGTTTTTT. Protein: CASSYGLLNTGELFF.